The rows below give T cell receptor beta chains drawn from one sample of a study of blood T cell repertoires in COVID-19. Using immunoSEQ multiplex PCR, the repertoire was profiled, and TCRdb retains in-frame clones only, with some absent. The table includes almost 200,000 clones, 85% to 90% detected once. Specimen: peripheral blood. These receptor sequences come from a woman in her 70s with acute or convalescent COVID-19. Both conserved end residues are part of each CDR3. D genes are given only for firm matches. Expanded clones get a size class; other rows say once, few or many, or leave the size out.

d_gene	v_gene	abundance	j_gene	CDR3aa	CDR3nt
TRBD1	TRBV5-1	NA	TRBJ2-3	CASSMSGTGFKDTQYF	TGCGCCAGCAGCATGTCCGGGACAGGGTTTAAGGATACGCAGTATTTT
TRBD2	TRBV7-8	once	TRBJ2-5	CASSRRIAGGETQYF	TGTGCCAGCAGCCGTCGGATAGCGGGAGGAGAGACCCAGTACTTC
NA	TRBV12-5	once	TRBJ2-5	CASGPRGQETQYF	TGTGCTAGTGGTCCACGGGGGCAAGAGACCCAGTACTTC
TRBD1	TRBV5-4	NA	TRBJ2-5	CASSLQGAETQYF	TGTGCCAGCAGCTTACAGGGGGCGGAGACCCAGTACTTC
NA	TRBV6-5	NA	TRBJ1-4	CASSYSYRIEKLFF	TGTGCCAGCAGTTACTCGTACAGGATTGAAAAACTGTTTTTT
NA	TRBV29-1	NA	TRBJ1-2	CSVEGQGDGYTF	TGCAGCGTTGAAGGCCAGGGCGATGGCTACACCTTC
NA	TRBV29-1	once	TRBJ2-3	CSAGAGTDTQYF	TGCAGCGCGGGGGCCGGCACAGATACGCAGTATTTT
NA	TRBV19	NA	TRBJ2-1	CASSIEGTFYNEQFF	TGTGCCAGTAGTATAGAGGGGACTTTCTACAATGAGCAGTTCTTC
NA	TRBV7-2	once	TRBJ2-3	CASSPSGATDTQYF	TGTGCCAGCAGCCCCAGTGGGGCCACAGATACGCAGTATTTT
NA	TRBV5-1	NA	TRBJ1-2	CASSLAADSTGYTF	TGCGCCAGCAGCTTGGCGGCCGACAGTACGGGCTACACCTTC
TRBD1	TRBV3-1/TRBV3-2	few	TRBJ1-2	CASYQTGVYGYTF	TGTGCCAGCTACCAGACAGGGGTCTATGGCTACACCTTC
NA	TRBV5-6	NA	TRBJ1-1	CASSRTLSTEAFF	TGTGCCAGCAGCCGGACACTGAGCACTGAAGCTTTCTTT
NA	TRBV5-1	NA	TRBJ2-3	CASSQEGGKDTQYF	TGCGCCAGCAGCCAGGAAGGAGGTAAAGATACGCAGTATTTT
TRBD1	TRBV19	NA	TRBJ1-5	CASRSQGNQPQHF	TGTGCCAGTCGGTCACAGGGGAACCAGCCCCAGCATTTT
TRBD1	TRBV10-3	NA	TRBJ1-1	CAISESTGGNTEAFF	TGTGCCATCAGTGAGTCGACAGGGGGGAACACTGAAGCTTTCTTT
NA	TRBV5-1	NA	TRBJ1-6	CASSLQGLNNSPLHF	TGCGCCAGCAGCTTACAGGGCCTCAACAATTCACCCCTCCACTTT
TRBD2	TRBV6-5	NA	TRBJ2-7	CASSYSRGSGREQYF	TGTGCCAGCAGTTACTCGCGGGGGAGCGGTCGGGAGCAGTACTTC
NA	TRBV19	NA	TRBJ1-3	CASTSVSGNTIYF	TGTGCCAGTACCTCGGTCTCTGGAAACACCATATATTTT
TRBD2	TRBV3-1/TRBV3-2	NA	TRBJ2-3	CASSHILADTDTQYF	TGTGCCAGCAGCCATATACTAGCGGACACAGATACGCAGTATTTT
TRBD2	TRBV19	once	TRBJ2-1	CASSLQTSSHEQFF	TGTGCCAGTAGTCTCCAGACTAGCTCCCATGAGCAGTTCTTC
TRBD2	TRBV6-5	NA	TRBJ2-2	CASRTIAGRTGELFF	TGTGCCAGCAGAACCATAGCGGGGAGAACCGGGGAGCTGTTTTTT
NA	TRBV4-2	NA	TRBJ1-2	CASSQELVGPRQNYGYTF	TGTGCCAGCAGCCAAGAGCTCGTTGGACCGAGACAGAACTATGGCTACACCTTC
NA	TRBV12-3/TRBV12-4	NA	TRBJ2-2	CASSLRGELFF	TGTGCCAGCAGTTTACGCGGGGAGCTGTTTTTT
TRBD1	TRBV19	NA	TRBJ2-2	CASSLWGRGQGNTGELFF	TGTGCCAGTAGCCTGTGGGGAAGAGGACAGGGGAACACCGGGGAGCTGTTTTTT
NA	TRBV6-5	once	TRBJ1-1	CASSFSGDTEAFF	TGTGCCAGCAGTTTTTCCGGGGACACTGAAGCTTTCTTT
NA	TRBV12-3/TRBV12-4	NA	TRBJ1-1	CASSLRQNAEAFF	TGTGCCAGCAGTTTAAGACAGAACGCTGAAGCTTTCTTT
NA	TRBV7-9	NA	TRBJ2-1	CASSLVGPRGENEQFF	TGTGCCAGCAGCTTAGTGGGACCCCGCGGGGAAAATGAGCAGTTCTTC
NA	TRBV6-1	NA	TRBJ2-4	CASSEALGLSTNIQYF	TGTGCCAGCAGTGAAGCGCTTGGCCTCTCCACGAACATTCAGTACTTC
TRBD2	TRBV10-3	few	TRBJ2-7	CAISDRREGFSYEQYF	TGTGCCATCAGTGACCGGCGGGAGGGGTTTTCCTACGAGCAGTACTTC
NA	TRBV9	once	TRBJ2-5	CASSVGGLGETQYF	TGTGCCAGCAGCGTAGGGGGCTTAGGGGAGACCCAGTACTTC
TRBD1	TRBV6-6	few	TRBJ1-5	CASGPGGVQPQHF	TGTGCCAGCGGCCCAGGGGGCGTTCAGCCCCAGCATTTT
NA	TRBV5-6	NA	TRBJ1-2	CASSGTGILGYTF	TGTGCCAGCAGCGGCACAGGGATACTTGGCTACACCTTC
TRBD1	TRBV19	NA	TRBJ1-5	CASSGGQGYQPQHF	TGTGCCAGTAGTGGGGGACAGGGTTATCAGCCCCAGCATTTT
NA	TRBV30	NA	TRBJ1-2	CARTRWAGTNYGYTF	TGTGCCCGGACAAGGTGGGCAGGGACTAACTATGGCTACACCTTC
NA	TRBV7-2	NA	TRBJ2-2	CASIYGVQTGELFF	TGTGCCAGCATCTACGGGGTTCAAACCGGGGAGCTGTTTTTT
TRBD2	TRBV2	NA	TRBJ2-3	CASRVSGSTDTQYF	TGTGCCAGCAGGGTTAGCGGGAGCACAGATACGCAGTATTTT
NA	TRBV18	NA	TRBJ1-2	CASSPQGKNYGYTF	TGTGCCAGCTCACCTCAGGGGAAAAACTATGGCTACACCTTC
NA	TRBV12-3/TRBV12-4	NA	TRBJ2-4	CASTSRPKNIQYF	TGTGCCAGCACTTCGCGTCCTAAAAACATTCAGTACTTC
NA	TRBV12-5	NA	TRBJ1-6	CASGLGLQGNSPLHF	TGTGCTAGTGGTTTGGGACTACAGGGCAATTCACCCCTCCACTTT
NA	TRBV5-4	NA	TRBJ1-2	CAVGLDYGYTF	TGTGCCGTCGGTTTGGACTATGGCTACACCTTC
NA	TRBV14	NA	TRBJ2-3	CASSQEWPSTDTQYF	TGTGCCAGCAGCCAAGAATGGCCAAGCACAGATACGCAGTATTTT
TRBD1	TRBV29-1	NA	TRBJ2-3	CSVPRTGGATQYF	TGCAGCGTCCCCAGGACAGGGGGTGCCACGCAGTATTTT
TRBD2	TRBV5-8	NA	TRBJ2-5	CASSSGTSGFWGETQYF	TGTGCCAGCAGTTCCGGGACTAGCGGGTTTTGGGGGGAGACCCAGTACTTC
NA	TRBV11-3	NA	TRBJ1-3	CASSLGPVRAPNF	TGTGCCAGCAGCTTAGGTCCCGTGAGGGCCCCTAATTTT
NA	TRBV18	NA	TRBJ2-5	CASSPLYLETQYF	TGTGCCAGCTCACCACTATACTTGGAGACCCAGTACTTC
NA	TRBV6-2/TRBV6-3	NA	TRBJ1-1	CASSYDRHTEAFF	TGTGCCAGCAGTTACGACAGGCACACTGAAGCTTTCTTT
TRBD2	TRBV6-1	NA	TRBJ2-3	CASSEEWARGYTQYF	TGTGCCAGCAGTGAAGAATGGGCGCGGGGGTATACGCAGTATTTT
NA	TRBV2	few	TRBJ1-5	CASSEEDRYQPQHF	TGTGCCAGCAGTGAAGAGGACAGATATCAGCCCCAGCATTTT
NA	TRBV19	NA	TRBJ2-7	CATSKGHLSYEQYF	TGTGCCACCTCAAAAGGACACCTCTCCTACGAGCAGTACTTC
NA	TRBV18	NA	TRBJ2-1	CASSLRDTASYNEQFF	TGTGCCAGCTCACTCAGGGACACCGCTTCCTACAATGAGCAGTTCTTC
NA	TRBV21-1	NA	TRBJ2-1	CASRIHPGLKYNEQFF	TGTGCCAGCAGGATCCACCCGGGACTGAAATACAATGAGCAGTTCTTC
TRBD1	TRBV2	NA	TRBJ2-7	CASNLGQGSYEQYF	TGTGCCAGCAACCTGGGACAGGGATCCTACGAGCAGTACTTC
NA	TRBV20-1	NA	TRBJ1-1	CSASPGIEAFF	TGCAGTGCTAGCCCGGGAATAGAAGCTTTCTTT
NA	TRBV6-1	once	TRBJ2-7	CASSEASAGPLGGEQYF	TGTGCCAGCAGTGAAGCTTCGGCAGGGCCCCTGGGGGGCGAGCAGTACTTC
NA	TRBV19	NA	TRBJ1-1	CASSMLTGSQAFF	TGTGCCAGTAGTATGCTCACAGGCTCGCAAGCTTTCTTT
NA	TRBV27	NA	TRBJ2-1	CASSLTQAGNEQFF	TGTGCCAGCAGTTTGACCCAGGCGGGCAATGAGCAGTTCTTC
NA	TRBV6-6	NA	TRBJ1-5	CASSSQGNQPQHF	TGTGCCAGCAGTTCCCAGGGGAATCAGCCCCAGCATTTT
NA	TRBV7-2	NA	TRBJ2-7	CASSPQAYEQYF	TGTGCCAGCAGCCCCCAGGCCTACGAGCAGTACTTC
NA	TRBV15	few	TRBJ2-7	CATSRDGTGHSYEQYF	TGTGCCACCAGCAGAGACGGGACTGGACATTCCTACGAGCAGTACTTC
NA	TRBV2	NA	TRBJ1-5	CASRNSGNQPQHF	TGTGCCAGCAGGAACAGTGGAAATCAGCCCCAGCATTTT